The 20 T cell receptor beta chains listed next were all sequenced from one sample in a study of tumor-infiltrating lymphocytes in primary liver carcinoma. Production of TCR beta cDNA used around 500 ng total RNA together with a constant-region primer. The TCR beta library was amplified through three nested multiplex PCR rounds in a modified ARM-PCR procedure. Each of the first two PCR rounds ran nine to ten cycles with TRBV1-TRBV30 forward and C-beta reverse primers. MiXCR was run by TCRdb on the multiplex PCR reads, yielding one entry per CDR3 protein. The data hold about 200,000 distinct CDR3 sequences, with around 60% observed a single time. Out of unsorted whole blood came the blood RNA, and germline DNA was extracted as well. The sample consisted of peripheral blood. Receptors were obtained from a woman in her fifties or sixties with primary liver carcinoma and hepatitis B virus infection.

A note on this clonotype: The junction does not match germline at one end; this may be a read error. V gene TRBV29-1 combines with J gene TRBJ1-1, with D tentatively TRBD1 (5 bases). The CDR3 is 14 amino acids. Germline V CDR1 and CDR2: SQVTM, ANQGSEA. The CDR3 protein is CSVPLDSPNTEAFF. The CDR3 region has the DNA TGCAGCGTTCCCCTCGACAGCCCGAACACTGAGGCTTTCTTT.

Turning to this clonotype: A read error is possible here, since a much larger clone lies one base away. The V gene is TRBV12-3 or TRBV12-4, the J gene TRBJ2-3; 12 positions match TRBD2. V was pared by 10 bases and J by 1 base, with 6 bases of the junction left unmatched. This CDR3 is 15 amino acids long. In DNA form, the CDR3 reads TGTGCCAACAGCCGGACTAGCGGGGGCACAGATACGCAGTATTTT. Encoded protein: CANSRTSGGTDTQYF.

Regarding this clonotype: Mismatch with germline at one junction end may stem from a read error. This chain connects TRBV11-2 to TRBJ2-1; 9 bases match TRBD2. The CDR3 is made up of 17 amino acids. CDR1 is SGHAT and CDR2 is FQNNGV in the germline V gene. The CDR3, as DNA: TGTGCCAGCAGCGACGGGACTAGCTGGAGGTCTTACAATGAGCAGTTCTTT. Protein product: CASSDGTSWRSYNEQFF.

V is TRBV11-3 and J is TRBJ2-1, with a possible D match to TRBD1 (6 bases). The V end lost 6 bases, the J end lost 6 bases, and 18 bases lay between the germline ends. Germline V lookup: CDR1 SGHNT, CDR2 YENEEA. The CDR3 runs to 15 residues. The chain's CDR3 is CASSLGNRDINEQFF. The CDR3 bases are TGTGCCAGCAGTCTAGGGAATAGGGACATCAATGAGCAGTTCTTC.

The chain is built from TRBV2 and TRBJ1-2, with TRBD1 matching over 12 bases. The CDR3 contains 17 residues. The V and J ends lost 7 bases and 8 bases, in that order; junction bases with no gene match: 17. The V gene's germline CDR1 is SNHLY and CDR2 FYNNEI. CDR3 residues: CASTGTGGPSVGRGYTF. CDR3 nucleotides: TGTGCCAGCACCGGGACAGGGGGCCCCAGCGTTGGTAGGGGCTACACCTTC.

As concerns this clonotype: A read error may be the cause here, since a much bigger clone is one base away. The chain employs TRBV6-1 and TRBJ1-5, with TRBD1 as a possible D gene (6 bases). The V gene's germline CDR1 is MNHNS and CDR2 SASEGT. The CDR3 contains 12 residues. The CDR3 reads CVSMGHEYPQHF. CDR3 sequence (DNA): TGTGTCAGCATGGGACACGAGTACCCCCAGCATTTT.

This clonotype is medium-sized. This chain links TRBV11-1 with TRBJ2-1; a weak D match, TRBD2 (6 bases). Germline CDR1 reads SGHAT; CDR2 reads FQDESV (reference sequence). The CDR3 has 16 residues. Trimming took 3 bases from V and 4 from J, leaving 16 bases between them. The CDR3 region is CASSFRGGTLYNEQFF. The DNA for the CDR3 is TGTGCCAGCAGCTTTCGAGGCGGGACCTTATACAATGAGCAGTTCTTC. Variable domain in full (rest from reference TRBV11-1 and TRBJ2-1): EAEVAQSPRYKITEKSQAVAFWCDPISGHATLYWYRQILGQGPELLVQFQDESVVDDSQLPKDRFSAERLKGVDSTLKIQPAELGDSAMYLCASSFRGGTLYNEQFFGPGTRLTVL.

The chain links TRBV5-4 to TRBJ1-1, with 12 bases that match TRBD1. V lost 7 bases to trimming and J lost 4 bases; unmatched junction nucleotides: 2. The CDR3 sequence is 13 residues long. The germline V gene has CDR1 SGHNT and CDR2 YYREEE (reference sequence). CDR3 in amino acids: CASGGQGATEAFF. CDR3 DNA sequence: TGTGCCAGCGGGGGACAGGGGGCCACTGAAGCTTTCTTT.

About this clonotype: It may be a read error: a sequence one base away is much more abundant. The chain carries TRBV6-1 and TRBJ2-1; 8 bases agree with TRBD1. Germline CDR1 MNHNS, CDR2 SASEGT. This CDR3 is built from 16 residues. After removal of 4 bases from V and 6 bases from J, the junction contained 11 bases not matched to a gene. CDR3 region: CASSVEPGGYSNEQFF. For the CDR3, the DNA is TGTGCCAGCAGTGTCGAGCCAGGGGGCTATAGCAATGAGCAGTTCTTC.

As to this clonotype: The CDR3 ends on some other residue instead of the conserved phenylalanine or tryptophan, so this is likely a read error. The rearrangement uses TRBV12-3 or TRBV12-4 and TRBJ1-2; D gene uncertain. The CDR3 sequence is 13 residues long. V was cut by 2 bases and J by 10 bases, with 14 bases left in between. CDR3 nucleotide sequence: TGTGCCAGCAGTTTAAAGAGTGTTGTAGACTACACCCTC. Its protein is CASSLKSVVDYTL.

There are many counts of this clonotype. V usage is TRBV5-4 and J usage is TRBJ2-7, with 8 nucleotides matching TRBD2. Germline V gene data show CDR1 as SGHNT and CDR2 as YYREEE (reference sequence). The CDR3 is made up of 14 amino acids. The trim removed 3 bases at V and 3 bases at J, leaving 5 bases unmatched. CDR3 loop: CASSSGTRNYEQYF. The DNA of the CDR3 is TGTGCCAGCAGCTCGGGGACTAGAAACTACGAGCAGTACTTC.

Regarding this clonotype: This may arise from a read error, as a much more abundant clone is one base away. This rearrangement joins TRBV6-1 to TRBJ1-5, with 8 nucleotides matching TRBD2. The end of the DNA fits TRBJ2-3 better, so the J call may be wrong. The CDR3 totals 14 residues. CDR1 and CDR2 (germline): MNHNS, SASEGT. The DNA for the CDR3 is TGTGCCAGCAGTGAATCGGGGGGGGTTCAGCCCCAGTATTTT. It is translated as CASSESGGVQPQYF.

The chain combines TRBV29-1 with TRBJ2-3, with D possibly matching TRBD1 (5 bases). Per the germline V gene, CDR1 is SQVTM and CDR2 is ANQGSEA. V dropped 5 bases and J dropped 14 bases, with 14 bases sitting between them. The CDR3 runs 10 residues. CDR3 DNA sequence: TGCAGCGTTTCCGACAGCCGCCGGTATTTT. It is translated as CSVSDSRRYF.

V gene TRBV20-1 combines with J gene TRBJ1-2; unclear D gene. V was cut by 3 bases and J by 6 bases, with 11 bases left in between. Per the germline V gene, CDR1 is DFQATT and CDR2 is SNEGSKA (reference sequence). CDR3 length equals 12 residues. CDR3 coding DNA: TGCAGTGCTAGCTCGGCGCAGGATGGCTACACCTTC. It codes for CSASSAQDGYTF.

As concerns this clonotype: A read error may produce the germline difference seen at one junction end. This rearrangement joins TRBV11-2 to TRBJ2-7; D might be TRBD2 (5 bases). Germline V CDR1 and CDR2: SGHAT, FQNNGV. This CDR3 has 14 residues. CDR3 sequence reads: CASGLTDLDYGQYF. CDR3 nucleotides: TGTGCCAGCGGCTTGACTGACCTCGACTACGGGCAGTACTTC. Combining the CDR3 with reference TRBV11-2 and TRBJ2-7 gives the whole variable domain EAGVAQSPRYKIIEKRQSVAFWCNPISGHATLYWYQQILGQGPKLLIQFQNNGVVDDSQLPKDRFSAERLKGVDSTLKIQPAKLEDSAVYLCASGLTDLDYGQYFGPGTRLTVT.

CDR3 sequence reads: CASSSGTRRTFF. The DNA of the CDR3 is TGTGCCAGCAGTTCGGGGACAAGGAGGACTTTCTTT. The chain recombines TRBV12-3 or TRBV12-4 with TRBJ1-1; D might be TRBD1 (6 bases). The CDR3 has 12 residues. Trimming left V 4 bases short and J 12 bases short, with 15 bases between.

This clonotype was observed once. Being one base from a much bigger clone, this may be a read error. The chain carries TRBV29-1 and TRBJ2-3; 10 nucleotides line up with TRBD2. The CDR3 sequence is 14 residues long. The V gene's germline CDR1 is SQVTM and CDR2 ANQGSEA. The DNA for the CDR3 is TGCAGCGTTGAAGCTAGCGGGAGAAGGGATAGGCAGTATTTT. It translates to CSVEASGRRDRQYF.

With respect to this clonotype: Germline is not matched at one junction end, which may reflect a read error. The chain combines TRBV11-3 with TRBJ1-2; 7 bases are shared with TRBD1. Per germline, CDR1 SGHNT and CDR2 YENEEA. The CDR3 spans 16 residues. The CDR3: CASSLGNRGQLYDYTF. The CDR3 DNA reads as TGTGCCAGCAGCTTAGGGAACCGGGGACAGCTCTATGACTACACCTTC.

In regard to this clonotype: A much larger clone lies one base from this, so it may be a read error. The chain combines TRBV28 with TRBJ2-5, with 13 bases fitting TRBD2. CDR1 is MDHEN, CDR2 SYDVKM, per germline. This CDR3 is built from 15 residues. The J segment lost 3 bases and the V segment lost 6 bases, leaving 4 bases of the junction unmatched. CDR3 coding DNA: TGTGCCAGCAGGAAACTAGCGGGGGGGGAAGAGACCCAGTACTTC. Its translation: CASRKLAGGEETQYF. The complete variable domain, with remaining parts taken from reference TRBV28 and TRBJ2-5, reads DVKVTQSSRYLVKRTGEKVFLECVQDMDHENMFWYRQDPGLGLRLIYFSYDVKMKEKGDIPEGYSVSREKKERFSLILESASTNQTSMYLCASRKLAGGEETQYFGPGTRLLVL.

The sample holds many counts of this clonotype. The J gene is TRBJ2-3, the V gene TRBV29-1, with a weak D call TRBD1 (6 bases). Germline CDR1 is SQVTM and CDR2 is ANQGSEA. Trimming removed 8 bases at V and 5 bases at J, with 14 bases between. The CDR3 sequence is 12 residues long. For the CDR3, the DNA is TGCAGCCTCACGGACAGACAAGATACGCAGTATTTT. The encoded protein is CSLTDRQDTQYF.